The next 11 T cell receptor beta chains were all read from a single sample in a study of PD-1 blockade in classical Hodgkin lymphoma. Every one of the patients relapsed after autologous stem cell transplantation (brentuximab vedotin exposure was variable). Sequencing used immunoSEQ multiplex PCR; TCRdb keeps in-frame clones, though not all of them. The table lists more than 140,000 clones, just under 80% of them singletons. Specimen: peripheral blood mononuclear cells (PBMCs), collected before the second cycle of nivolumab. All receptors derive from a human donor with classical Hodgkin lymphoma.

This clone was seen more than once but under ten times. Other DNA sequences in the same sample also yield this CDR3. This sequence joins TRBV27 and TRBJ2-7, with D unresolved. The V gene's germline CDR1 is MNHEY and CDR2 SMNVEV (reference sequence). This CDR3 region has 13 residues. Trimming took 6 bases from V and 4 from J, leaving 13 bases between them. DNA for the CDR3: TGTGCCAGCAGCCTCCCCCGGCGGTACGAGCAGTACTTC. Its translation: CASSLPRRYEQYF.

The rearrangement uses TRBV18 and TRBJ1-5; D is unclear. The germline CDR1 and CDR2 sequences are KGHSH and LQKENI. Trimming cost V 4 bases and J 2 bases, with 3 bases left between them. This CDR3 has 12 residues. CDR3 protein: CASSQGNQPQHF. The CDR3, as DNA: TGTGCCAGCTCACAGGGCAATCAGCCCCAGCATTTT.

This clone was counted between two and nine times. CDR3 DNA: TGTGCTAGTGGTTTGGGGGACAGGTATCTGAACACTGAAGCTTTCTTT. It yields the protein CASGLGDRYLNTEAFF. This chain uses TRBV12-5 with TRBJ1-1, with 8 bases fitting TRBD1. V trimming: 1 base; J trimming: 0 bases; junction bases outside the gene matches: 4. The CDR3 sequence is 16 residues long. The germline V gene has CDR1 LGHNT and CDR2 FRNRAP.

The J gene is TRBJ1-5, the V gene TRBV27; a possible D gene is TRBD1 (6 bases). With 3 bases removed from V and 6 bases from J, the gap between germline ends came to 18 bases. This CDR3 contains 16 residues. From germline, CDR1 is MNHEY and CDR2 SMNVEV (reference sequence). CDR3 DNA sequence: TGTGCCAGCAGTTTTGAGGGGGGCCGTGGGATTCAGCCCCAGCATTTT. This encodes CASSFEGGRGIQPQHF.

The V gene is TRBV6-1, the J gene TRBJ1-4; D remains unclear. Germline loops: CDR1 MNHNS, CDR2 SASEGT. V was pared by 8 bases and J by 4 bases, with 11 bases between. The CDR3 loop spans 13 amino acids. For the CDR3, the DNA is TGTGCCAGCCACGCGTGGTTTAATGAAAAACTGTTTTTT. Its protein product is CASHAWFNEKLFF.

This chain uses TRBV6-5 with TRBJ1-3; D possibly corresponds to TRBD1 (5 bases). Trimming shortened V by 3 bases and J by 5 bases, and 11 bases separated the two germline ends. This CDR3 region has 14 residues. CDR1 MNHEY and CDR2 SVGAGI come from the germline V gene. The CDR3 DNA follows: TGTGCCAGCAGTTATGGAGGGGCCAGAAACACCATATATTTT. Its translation: CASSYGGARNTIYF.

The chain recombines TRBV29-1 with TRBJ1-1, with a possible D match to TRBD1 (6 bases). This CDR3 has 12 residues. Germline loops: CDR1 SQVTM, CDR2 ANQGSEA. Trimming left V 7 bases short and J 1 base short, with 10 bases between. CDR3 in DNA: TGCAGCGCCGGGACATCGAACACTGAAGCTTTCTTT. It encodes CSAGTSNTEAFF. Full variable domain (missing parts from reference TRBV29-1 and TRBJ1-1): SAVISQKPSRDICQRGTSLTIQCQVDSQVTMMFWYRQQPGQSLTLIATANQGSEATYESGFVIDKFPISRPNLTFSTLTVSNMSPEDSSIYLCSAGTSNTEAFFGQGTRLTVV.

The chain is built from TRBV25-1 and TRBJ2-5, with 11 bases matching TRBD1. CDR1 and CDR2 (germline): MGHDK, SYGVNS. The J segment lost 2 bases and the V segment lost 2 bases, leaving 4 bases of the junction unmatched. The CDR3 spans 16 residues. In nucleotides, the CDR3 is TGTGCCAGCAGTGAACACCGGGACAGGGGGCAAGAGACCCAGTACTTC. This codes for CASSEHRDRGQETQYF.

This chain connects TRBV11-2 to TRBJ2-1; 8 bases line up with TRBD2. The length of the CDR3 is 14 residues. V shed 3 bases, J shed 6 bases, and the junction held 4 bases outside the gene matches. The germline gives CDR1 SGHAT, CDR2 FQNNGV. The CDR3 sequence: CASSLVGTSNEQFF. In DNA, the CDR3 is TGTGCCAGCAGCTTGGTAGGGACTAGCAATGAGCAGTTCTTC. Full variable domain (remainder filled in from reference TRBV11-2 and TRBJ2-1): EAGVAQSPRYKIIEKRQSVAFWCNPISGHATLYWYQQILGQGPKLLIQFQNNGVVDDSQLPKDRFSAERLKGVDSTLKIQPAKLEDSAVYLCASSLVGTSNEQFFGPGTRLTVL.

The table lists this clone with a count of one. The chain recombines TRBV7-9 with TRBJ2-7; possibly TRBD1 or TRBD2 for D (5 bases each). The V gene lost 2 bases and the J gene lost 1 base, with 9 bases spanning the gap. The CDR3 is made up of 14 amino acids. Germline V gives CDR1 SEHNR, CDR2 FQNEAQ (reference sequence). DNA for the CDR3: TGTGCCAGCAGCTTATACGGGGCTTCCTACGAGCAGTACTTC. Translated, it gives CASSLYGASYEQYF.

The chain couples TRBV6-5 to TRBJ1-5, with D unresolved. Trimming removed 5 bases at V and 6 bases at J, with 11 bases between. Germline-derived CDR1 and CDR2 are MNHEY and SVGAGI. The CDR3 covers 13 residues. The CDR3 loop is CASSPGVGQPQHF. CDR3 nucleotides: TGTGCCAGCAGTCCCGGGGTGGGTCAGCCCCAGCATTTT.